This is a list of T cell receptor beta chains from one sample in a study of spatial heterogeneity in lung cancer. TCRdb ran MiXCR on the 5' RACE reads and lists one entry per CDR3 protein. This table has 20,000 to 25,000 distinct CDR3 sequences, approximately 4.4% appearing once. The source material was PBMCs, sampled at surgery. The receptors were gathered from a male donor with early-stage non-small cell lung cancer. Both conserved end residues are part of each CDR3. D genes are given only for firm matches. Rows may omit the clone size; those that give it use once, few, many or a size class.

v_call	j_call	d_call	clone_size	cdr3_nt	cdr3_aa
TRBV2	TRBJ2-3	NA	many	TGTGCCAGCAGTGGGGCAGATACGCAGTATTTT	CASSGADTQYF
TRBV6-5	TRBJ2-7	NA	many	TGTGCCAGCAGTTACCCCCTATTGCGGGTGCCCTACGAGCAGTACTTC	CASSYPLLRVPYEQYF
TRBV20-1	TRBJ2-3	NA	many	TGCAGTGCTAGAGGGATGGGGGCGGTAGATACGCAGTATTTT	CSARGMGAVDTQYF
TRBV19	TRBJ2-3	TRBD2	many	TGTGCCAGTAGTATTCCGAGGGGGAGTGTTAGCGGGACGACATACCCGCAGTATTTT	CASSIPRGSVSGTTYPQYF
TRBV2	TRBJ2-1	TRBD2	many	TGTGCCAGCAGGGCCGGGGGGGTCATCTACAATGAGCAGTTCTTC	CASRAGGVIYNEQFF
TRBV20-1	TRBJ1-1	NA	once	TGCAGTGCTTCGATTAACACTGAAGCTTTCTTT	CSASINTEAFF
TRBV2	TRBJ2-4	TRBD2	few	TGTGCCAGCGCCACTAGCGGGGGACACAAAAACATTCAGTACTTC	CASATSGGHKNIQYF
TRBV27	TRBJ1-6	TRBD1	many	TGTGCCAGCAGTTTAAGGGACAGAGGGTCACCCCTCCACTTT	CASSLRDRGSPLHF
TRBV11-2	TRBJ2-1	NA	medium-sized	TGTGCCAGCAGCTTAGCCGCGACATCCTACAATGAGCAGTTCTTC	CASSLAATSYNEQFF
TRBV6-5	TRBJ2-5	TRBD2	many	TGTGCCAGCAGTTACTATCGACTAGCGGGAGTTAAAGAGACCCAGTACTTC	CASSYYRLAGVKETQYF
TRBV20-1	TRBJ2-6	TRBD2	few	TGCAGTGCTAGGACCAGACTAGCGGGAGGTGACGGGGCCAACGTCCTGACTTTC	CSARTRLAGGDGANVLTF
TRBV5-6	TRBJ1-1	NA	many	TGTGCCAGCAGCTCGAACGGGTGGGAAGCTTTCTTT	CASSSNGWEAFF
TRBV18	TRBJ2-2	TRBD1	many	TGTGCCAGCTCACCTCGAACAGGGGGATCAGGCACCGGGGAGCTGTTTTTT	CASSPRTGGSGTGELFF
TRBV6-4	TRBJ2-2	NA	medium-sized	TGTGCCAGCAGTGGAGGAACCTCCGGGGAGCTGTTTTTT	CASSGGTSGELFF
TRBV20-1	TRBJ1-1	TRBD1	NA	TGCAGTGCTAGAGACCCAAATACAGGGGCTGGCACTGAAGCTTTCTTT	CSARDPNTGAGTEAFF
TRBV7-2	TRBJ1-4	NA	few	TGTGCCAGCAGCTTAATTGGGGGGCCTAATGAAAAACTGTTTTTT	CASSLIGGPNEKLFF
TRBV5-1	TRBJ2-1	NA	many	TGCGCCAGCAGCCCTTCAGCGGTTAGGGATGAGCAGTTCTTC	CASSPSAVRDEQFF
TRBV7-9	TRBJ1-1	NA	medium-sized	TGTGCCAGCAGCACAAAAACTGAAGCTTTCTTT	CASSTKTEAFF
TRBV4-1	TRBJ2-3	TRBD2	many	TGCGCCAGCAGCCGCGGGGGGTCCACAGATACGCAGTATTTT	CASSRGGSTDTQYF
TRBV7-2	TRBJ2-7	TRBD1	many	TGTGCCAGCAGCCCGGACAGGGCACCGGGGGAGCAGTACTTC	CASSPDRAPGEQYF
TRBV4-3	TRBJ2-3	NA	medium-sized	TGCGCCAGCAGCCCCGTCGACACAAGCACAGATACGCAGTATTTT	CASSPVDTSTDTQYF
TRBV10-3	TRBJ2-4	NA	medium-sized	TGTGCCATCAGTGACAGCTCCGGAGGAAACATTCAGTACTTC	CAISDSSGGNIQYF
TRBV5-1	TRBJ2-7	TRBD1	many	TGCGCCAGCAGCTTAGGGACAGCGACCTACGAGCAGTACTTC	CASSLGTATYEQYF
TRBV19	TRBJ2-2	TRBD1	many	TGTGCCAGTAGTCTAAGACAGGGGATGACCGGGGAGCTGTTTTTT	CASSLRQGMTGELFF
TRBV5-4	TRBJ2-7	NA	many	TGTGCCAGCAGAGTCTTAGGGGAACTCGACGAGCAGTACTTC	CASRVLGELDEQYF
TRBV4-2	TRBJ2-1	NA	many	TGTGCCAGCAGCCGATATCTAGCGCAGAGCTCCTACAATGAGCAGTTCTTC	CASSRYLAQSSYNEQFF
TRBV7-9	TRBJ2-1	NA	NA	TGTGCCAGCGGCCCCGACTCTTTAAATGAGCAGTTCTTC	CASGPDSLNEQFF
TRBV7-9	TRBJ1-1	NA	many	TGTGCCAGCAGCTTAGGCCCCCCACCTGAAGCTTTCTTT	CASSLGPPPEAFF
TRBV7-9	TRBJ2-3	NA	few	TGTGCCAGCAGCTCCGATCATGACGGAAAGGTGGATACGCAGTATTTT	CASSSDHDGKVDTQYF
TRBV24-1	TRBJ1-2	TRBD1	few	TGTGCCACCAGGGATAAGACAGGGGGGTATGGCTACACCTTC	CATRDKTGGYGYTF
TRBV28	TRBJ2-7	NA	many	TGTGCCAGCAGTCAAACCTACGAGCAGTACTTC	CASSQTYEQYF
TRBV2	TRBJ1-5	NA	many	TGTGCCACCTCGAGTACGGACTTCAATCAGCCCCAGCATTTT	CATSSTDFNQPQHF
TRBV3-1	TRBJ2-7	TRBD2	many	TGTGCCAGCAGCCCCAGAGCGGGGGGGCCCCGCGAGCAGTACTTC	CASSPRAGGPREQYF
TRBV29-1	TRBJ2-6	NA	medium-sized	TGCAGCGTTGAAGAGTCTGGGGCCAACGTCCTGACTTTC	CSVEESGANVLTF
TRBV10-3	TRBJ2-1	TRBD1	many	TGTGCCATCAGTGATCCCGGGACAGGGGGAGGCAATGAGCAGTTCTTC	CAISDPGTGGGNEQFF
TRBV19	TRBJ1-1	NA	many	TGTGCCAGCGGGCCCGAGGGTACTGAAGCTTTCTTT	CASGPEGTEAFF
TRBV7-2	TRBJ2-7	TRBD2	many	TGTGCCAGCAGCCTCCTGGGCCTAGCGGGGGAGGAGCAGTACTTC	CASSLLGLAGEEQYF
TRBV7-2	TRBJ1-5	TRBD1	many	TGTGCCAGCAGCTTCAACAGGGGGAGCAATCAGCCCCAGCATTTT	CASSFNRGSNQPQHF
TRBV7-3	TRBJ2-6	NA	many	TGTGCCAGCAGCCCCGGAGGGGCCAACGTCCTGACTTTC	CASSPGGANVLTF
TRBV6-1	TRBJ2-1	NA	many	TGTGCCAGCAGTGAAGTGAAGTCCTACAATGAGCAGTTCTTC	CASSEVKSYNEQFF
TRBV7-8	TRBJ1-1	NA	many	TGTGCCAGCAGCTGGGAGTTGAACACTGAAGCTTTCTTT	CASSWELNTEAFF
TRBV20-1	TRBJ2-3	TRBD2	many	TGCAGTGCTAGGTCGCGGGAGGGAAGCACAGATACGCAGTATTTT	CSARSREGSTDTQYF